This TCR beta chain was observed in a study of blood T cell repertoires in COVID-19. Background on the study: Specimens from acute and convalescent COVID-19 originated in the United States, Italy and Spain.

The length of the CDR3 is 15 residues. Germline V CDR1 and CDR2: KGHSH, LQKENI. The junction had 8 bases not matched to a gene; V was cut back by 4 bases and J by 2 bases. The repertoire was sequenced with immunoSEQ multiplex PCR; TCRdb's copy has only in-frame clones and lacks some. The data contain roughly 140,000 clones, under 90% of them singletons. The TCR comes from a human donor in a cohort sampled during active COVID-19. This chain uses TRBV18 with TRBJ2-7, with 7 nucleotides matching TRBD1. The sequenced material came from peripheral blood. The CDR3 is CASSLTGVSTYEQYF. Here the CDR3 DNA reads TGTGCCAGCTCACTTACAGGGGTATCTACCTACGAGCAGTACTTC.